The T cell receptor beta chain under discussion was sequenced for a study of identifying expanded T cells in peripheral blood. Profiled with immunoSEQ multiplex PCR; TCRdb holds only in-frame clones, not every one. The table includes around 100,000 clones, about 87% detected once. Notes on this clone: Its target is not known.

The V gene's germline CDR1 is SGHVS and CDR2 FQNEAQ. V was trimmed by 5 bases and J by 5 bases, leaving 24 bases between them. This CDR3 spans 18 amino acids. The study, taken as a whole, reports: Across healthy donors, higher total template counts meant significantly greater approximately two-week count variance.

Collection occurred without any documented infections or immune events in donors. Sequences were obtained from blood. The chain combines TRBV7-8 with TRBJ1-4; D remains unclear. This clonotype was obtained from a person aged 18 to 70 in good health. This CDR3 is CASSPPTRPLGTNEKLFF. CDR3 bases: TGTGCCAGCAGCCCACCTACCCGCCCTTTAGGAACCAATGAAAAACTGTTTTTT.